The 18 T cell receptor beta chains below come from one sample, sequenced in a study of blood T cell repertoires in COVID-19 (dated by TCRdb to the early 2020s). The protocol used for the library was the immunoSEQ multiplex PCR assay. Imported from immuneACCESS, the table was reduced by TCRdb to in-frame sequences with V and J called. These copies leave out some clones; in studies compared against another copy, an unresolved V gene accounts for under half, and the cause of the remainder is not known. The sample table lists about 230,000 clones, under 90% of them with a count of one. Of the sample, under 14% is held by the ten largest clones. Sequences were obtained from peripheral blood. The receptor source for this set is a man in his fifties or sixties with COVID-19, enrolled during active disease.

CDR3 in amino acids: CASSSTWTSGRAGSYEQYF. CDR3 bases: TGTGCCAGCAGTTCCACCTGGACTAGCGGGAGGGCCGGGTCCTACGAGCAGTACTTC. The J gene is TRBJ2-7, the V gene TRBV27, with 15 nucleotides matching TRBD2. The V gene end was trimmed by 4 bases and the J gene end by 1 base; junction bases not matched to a gene: 11. The CDR3 is made up of 19 amino acids. CDR1 is MNHEY and CDR2 is SMNVEV in the germline V gene (reference sequence).

This sequence joins TRBV2 and TRBJ2-3, with TRBD2 matching over 8 bases. Trimming at V came to 6 bases and at J to 5 bases, leaving 10 bases not matched to a gene. The length of the CDR3 is 15 residues. Looked up from germline, CDR1 is SNHLY and CDR2 is FYNNEI. CDR3 sequence (DNA): TGTGCCAGCAGCGAAACGGGGGGGCCTGAAGATACGCAGTATTTT. As protein: CASSETGGPEDTQYF.

V gene TRBV19 combines with J gene TRBJ2-1; 11 bases map to TRBD2. V trimming: 2 bases; J trimming: 10 bases; junction bases outside the gene matches: 10. This CDR3 is 16 amino acids long. CDR1 LNHDA and CDR2 SQIVND come from the germline V gene (reference sequence). CDR3 coding DNA: TGTGCCAGTAGTATAATAGCGGGGGGGCCCCCCCCCGAGCAGTTCTTC. Its translation is CASSIIAGGPPPEQFF.

The gene calls are TRBV5-6 and TRBJ2-5; 11 bases are shared with TRBD2. J was trimmed by 2 bases and V by 5 bases; bases with no gene match: 8. From germline, CDR1 is SGHDT and CDR2 YYEEEE. This CDR3 is 16 amino acids long. The CDR3 sequence is CASSSGRALGQETQYF. The CDR3 nucleotides are TGTGCCAGCAGTAGCGGGAGGGCCCTTGGTCAAGAGACCCAGTACTTC.

This chain connects TRBV2 to TRBJ2-7; 14 bases line up with TRBD2. CDR1 and CDR2 (germline): SNHLY, FYNNEI. With V trimmed by 3 bases and J by 4 bases, 8 bases remained unmatched. There are 17 residues in the CDR3. The CDR3: CASSDPLGLAGAYEQYF. The CDR3 DNA sequence: TGTGCCAGCAGTGACCCCCTGGGACTAGCGGGAGCATACGAGCAGTACTTC.

The chain joins TRBV27 to TRBJ1-3; 11 bases are a match to TRBD1. Trimming at V came to 4 bases and at J to 2 bases, leaving 4 bases not matched to a gene. The CDR3 length is 16 residues. Germline V CDR1 and CDR2: MNHEY, SMNVEV (reference sequence). CDR3 coding DNA: TGTGCCAGCAGTTCCTGGACAGGGGGCACTGGAAACACCATATATTTT. This sequence encodes CASSSWTGGTGNTIYF.

This sequence joins TRBV5-6 and TRBJ2-7, with 10 bases that match TRBD2. Trimming removed 5 bases from V and 2 bases from J; junction bases left unmatched: 7. The CDR3 is 15 amino acids. The germline V gene has CDR1 SGHDT and CDR2 YYEEEE. The DNA for the CDR3 is TGTGCCAGCAGGCAGGCGGGACTAGCGACCTACGAGCAGTACTTC. As protein: CASRQAGLATYEQYF.

This clone was detected once. The rearrangement joins TRBV24-1 to TRBJ1-2, with D perhaps matching TRBD1 (5 bases). The germline V gene has CDR1 KGHDR and CDR2 SFDVKD. This CDR3 contains 12 residues. V was cut by 7 bases and J by 4 bases, with 9 bases left in between. This CDR3 reads CATSREGYGYTF. The CDR3 region has the DNA TGTGCCACCAGCAGGGAAGGCTATGGCTACACCTTC.

The V call is TRBV4-1, the J call TRBJ2-7; 9 bases match TRBD1. The CDR3 has 14 amino acids. With 4 bases clipped from V and 3 bases from J, the junction kept 4 bases outside the gene matches. CDR1 is MGHRA and CDR2 is YSYEKL in the germline V gene. CDR3 DNA sequence: TGCGCCAGCAGCCCCGGGACAGGGTACTACGAGCAGTACTTC. Translated, it gives CASSPGTGYYEQYF.

The chain couples TRBV29-1 to TRBJ1-1; no clear D. Trimming removed 7 bases at V and 4 bases at J, with 16 bases between. CDR3 length: 13 residues. CDR1 and CDR2 (germline): SQVTM, ANQGSEA. The CDR3: CSARWRDGTEAFF. The CDR3, as DNA: TGCAGCGCACGCTGGCGGGATGGCACTGAAGCTTTCTTT.

The V call is TRBV5-1, the J call TRBJ2-7, with D possibly TRBD1 on 5 matching bases. The CDR3 has 11 residues. Germline CDR1 reads SGHRS; CDR2 reads YFSETQ. V shed 5 bases and J shed 5 bases, with 8 bases lying between them. The CDR3 loop reads CASSKGDEQYF. CDR3 DNA: TGCGCCAGCAGTAAAGGGGACGAGCAGTACTTC.

The CDR3 DNA reads as TGCAGGGGGGGTGTGACAGATACGCAGTATTTT. This sequence encodes CRGGVTDTQYF. V and J are TRBV20-1 and TRBJ2-3, with D perhaps matching TRBD2 (6 bases). From germline, CDR1 is DFQATT and CDR2 SNEGSKA (reference sequence). The CDR3 is 11 residues long.

The rearrangement links TRBV12-3 or TRBV12-4 to TRBJ2-1; the D gene is possibly TRBD1 (5 bases). The CDR3 is made up of 12 amino acids. Trimming stripped 8 bases from V and 8 bases from J, with 13 bases between. The CDR3 DNA is TGTGCCAGCCAAACTCAGGGCGATGAGCAGTTCTTC. Its protein product is CASQTQGDEQFF.

This chain uses TRBV5-1 with TRBJ1-1, with D possibly TRBD1 on 5 matching bases. V was trimmed by 0 bases and J by 3 bases, leaving 12 bases between them. Germline values: CDR1 SGHRS, CDR2 YFSETQ. This CDR3 has 15 amino acids. CDR3 in DNA: TGCGCCAGCAGCTTGGTGAGGGGAGGGGACACTGAAGCTTTCTTT. As protein: CASSLVRGGDTEAFF.

The chain uses TRBV6-6 and TRBJ1-1; 10 nucleotides match TRBD1. The CDR3 length is 14 residues. From germline, CDR1 is MNHNY and CDR2 SVGAGI (reference sequence). V gave up 3 bases and J gave up 10 bases; unmatched junction bases: 8. The CDR3 loop is CASSYLGQGKGAFF. CDR3 sequence (DNA): TGTGCCAGCAGTTATCTGGGACAGGGGAAAGGAGCTTTCTTT.

This chain links TRBV5-8 with TRBJ2-7; no firm D call. The CDR3 sequence is 13 residues long. The V end was cut by 6 bases, the J end by 2 bases, with 12 bases between. CDR1 and CDR2 from the germline V gene are SGHTS and YDEGEE. Here the CDR3 DNA reads TGTGCCAGCAACCTTCTAGTACCCTACGAGCAGTACTTC. It specifies CASNLLVPYEQYF.

The J gene is TRBJ1-4, the V gene TRBV4-1; 7 bases match TRBD1. CDR1 and CDR2 from the germline V gene are MGHRA and YSYEKL. The ends lost 1 base at V and 4 bases at J; junction bases unmatched: 6. The CDR3 loop spans 16 amino acids. The CDR3 here is CASSQVSGQINEKLFF. CDR3 DNA sequence: TGCGCCAGCAGCCAAGTCTCGGGACAGATTAATGAAAAACTGTTTTTT.

The rearrangement joins TRBV14 to TRBJ1-1; weak D call: TRBD1 (5 bases). The CDR3 runs 13 residues. From germline, CDR1 is SGHDN and CDR2 FVKESK. V was trimmed by 2 bases and J by 8 bases, leaving 12 bases between them. The CDR3 sequence: CASSQRQISEAFF. CDR3 DNA sequence: TGTGCCAGCAGCCAACGACAGATATCGGAAGCTTTCTTT.